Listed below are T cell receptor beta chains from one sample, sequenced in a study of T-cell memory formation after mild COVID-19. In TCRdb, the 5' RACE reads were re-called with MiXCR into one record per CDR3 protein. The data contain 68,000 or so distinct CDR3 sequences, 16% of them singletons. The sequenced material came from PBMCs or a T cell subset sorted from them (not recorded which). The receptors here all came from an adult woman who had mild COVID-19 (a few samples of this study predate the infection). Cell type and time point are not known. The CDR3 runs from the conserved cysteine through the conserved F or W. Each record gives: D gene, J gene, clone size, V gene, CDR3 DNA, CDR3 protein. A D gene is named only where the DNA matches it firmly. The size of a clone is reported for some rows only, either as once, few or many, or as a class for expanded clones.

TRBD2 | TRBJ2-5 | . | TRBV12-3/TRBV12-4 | TGTGCCAGCAGTTTGGGTCTAGCGGGTAACGATGAAGAGACCCAGTACTTC | CASSLGLAGNDEETQYF
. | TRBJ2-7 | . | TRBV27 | TGTGCCAGCAGCATAGACAGGCGCCACGAGCAGTACTTC | CASSIDRRHEQYF
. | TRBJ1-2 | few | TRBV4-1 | TGCGCCAGCAGCCAAGATTCGGCCGATGGGGGCTACACCTTC | CASSQDSADGGYTF
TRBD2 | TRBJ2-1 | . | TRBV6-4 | TGTGCCAGCAGCGCCCGGACTAGCGGGAGCGGTGAGCAGTTCTTC | CASSARTSGSGEQFF
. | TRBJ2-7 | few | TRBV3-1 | TGTGCCAGCAGCCAACATTCCTACGAGCAGTACTTC | CASSQHSYEQYF
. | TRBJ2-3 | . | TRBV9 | TGTGCCAGCAGCGCAGGGGGGGGTTCCACAGATACGCAGTATTTT | CASSAGGGSTDTQYF
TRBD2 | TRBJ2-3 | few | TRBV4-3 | TGCGCCAGCAGCCAAGATAGGGCCGGGAGGATCACAGATACGCAGTATTTT | CASSQDRAGRITDTQYF
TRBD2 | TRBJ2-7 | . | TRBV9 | TGTGCCAGCAGCGTAGGGGGACTAGCGGGAGCTGAGGAGCAGTACTTC | CASSVGGLAGAEEQYF
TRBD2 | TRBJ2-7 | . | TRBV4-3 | TGCGCCAGCAGCCCGACTAGCGGGCCGGCTTACGAGCAGTACTTC | CASSPTSGPAYEQYF
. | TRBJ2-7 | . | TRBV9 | TGTGCCAGCAGCGTAGGTCAGGGTTCCGAGCAGTACTTC | CASSVGQGSEQYF
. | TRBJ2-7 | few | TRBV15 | TGTGCCACCAGCAGAGGGGCGGGACGGACCTACGAGCAGTACTTC | CATSRGAGRTYEQYF
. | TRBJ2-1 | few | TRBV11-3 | TGTGCCAGCAGCTTAGGACAGTACAATGAGCAGTTCTTC | CASSLGQYNEQFF
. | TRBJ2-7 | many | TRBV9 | TGTGCCAGCAGCGTAGGGACTACCAACTACGAGCAGTACTTC | CASSVGTTNYEQYF
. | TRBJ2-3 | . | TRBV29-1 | TGCAGCGTGGACGGGGACCCATCAGATACGCAGTATTTT | CSVDGDPSDTQYF
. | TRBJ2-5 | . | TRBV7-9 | TGTGCCAGCAGCTTAGTTGGGACGGAGGCCCAGTACTTC | CASSLVGTEAQYF
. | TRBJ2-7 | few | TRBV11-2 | TGTGCCAGCAGCTTAGTAATTTTGGGGACCTACGAGCAGTACTTC | CASSLVILGTYEQYF
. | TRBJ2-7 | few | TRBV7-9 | TGTGCCAGCAGCTTAGGGATCGCGGTATCGCCGGAGCAGTACTTC | CASSLGIAVSPEQYF
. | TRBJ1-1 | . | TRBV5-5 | TGTGCCAGCAGCTTGGAGGGGGGGCTCGGCACTGAAGCTTTCTTT | CASSLEGGLGTEAFF
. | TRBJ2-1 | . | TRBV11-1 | TGTGCCAGCAGCTTTCTAGCGCGTATAGCCTCATACAATGAGCAGTTCTTC | CASSFLARIASYNEQFF
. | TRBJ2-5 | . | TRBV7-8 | TGTGCCAGCAGCTTAGTTGGCAGGGATAAGACCCAGTACTTC | CASSLVGRDKTQYF
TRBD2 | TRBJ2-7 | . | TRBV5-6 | TGTGCCAGCAGCTTCGCTAGCGGGGCCTACGAGCAGTACTTC | CASSFASGAYEQYF
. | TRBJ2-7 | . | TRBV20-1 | TGCAGTGCTAGAGAGTCCCCCACTGTCGACGAGCAGTACTTC | CSARESPTVDEQYF
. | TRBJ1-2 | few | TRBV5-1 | TGCGCCATCGTTCCGATGGAGTTCTCCGGGGGCTACACCTTC | CAIVPMEFSGGYTF
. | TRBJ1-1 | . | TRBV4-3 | TGCGCCAGCAGCCAAGTTGGGGGCATGAACACTGAAGCTTTCTTT | CASSQVGGMNTEAFF
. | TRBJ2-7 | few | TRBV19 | TGTGCCAGTAGTTCGGCAACAACCTCCTACGAGCAGTACTTC | CASSSATTSYEQYF
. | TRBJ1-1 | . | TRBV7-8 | TGTGCCAGCAGCTTAATGGGGTCGATGAACACTGAAGCTTTCTTT | CASSLMGSMNTEAFF
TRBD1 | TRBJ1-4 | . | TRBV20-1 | TGCAGTGCCCCAGGGGACAGGTTAGATGAAAAACTGTTTTTT | CSAPGDRLDEKLFF
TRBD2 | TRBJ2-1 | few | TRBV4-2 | TGTGCCAGCAGCCAAGATGCCGCGGGAGTTGGAAATGAGCAGTTCTTC | CASSQDAAGVGNEQFF
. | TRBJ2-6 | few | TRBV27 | TGTGCCAGCGGTATTATGGGCTCTGGGGCCAACGTCCTGACTTTC | CASGIMGSGANVLTF
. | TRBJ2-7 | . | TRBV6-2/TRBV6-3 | TGTGCCAGCAGTTATTACGGGGGTCAGGACTACGAGCAGTACTTC | CASSYYGGQDYEQYF
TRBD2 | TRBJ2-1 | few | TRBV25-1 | TGTGCCAGCAGTGAAGCTTTAGCGGGAGCGAATGAGCAGTTCTTC | CASSEALAGANEQFF
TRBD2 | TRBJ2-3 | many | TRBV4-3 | TGCGCCAGCAGCCCCTATAGCGGGTCCACAGATACGCAGTATTTT | CASSPYSGSTDTQYF
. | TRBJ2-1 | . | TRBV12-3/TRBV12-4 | TGTGCCAGCCAAAGGGCCGACGGTGGAGAGCAGTTCTTC | CASQRADGGEQFF
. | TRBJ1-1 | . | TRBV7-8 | TGTGCCAGCAGCTTCTCGGGGTCGATGAACACTGAAGCTTTCTTT | CASSFSGSMNTEAFF
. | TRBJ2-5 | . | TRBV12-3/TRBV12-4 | TGTGCCAGCGGGCACAGGAACCAAGAGACCCAGTACTTC | CASGHRNQETQYF
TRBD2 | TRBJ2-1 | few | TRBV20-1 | TGCAGTGCTAGAGGAGCGGGGCTTGAGAATGAGCAGTTCTTC | CSARGAGLENEQFF
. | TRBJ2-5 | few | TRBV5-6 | TGTGCCAGCAGCTCCCCCCAGGGAGTTTGGAAGACCCAGTACTTC | CASSSPQGVWKTQYF
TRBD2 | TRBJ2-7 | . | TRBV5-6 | TGTGCCAGCAGCTTGGTCGAGCGGGACTCCTACGAGCAGTACTTC | CASSLVERDSYEQYF